This T cell receptor beta chain was obtained from a study of Graves' ophthalmopathy and Graves' hyperthyroidism. This clonotype was counted only a few times. Amplification of TCR beta CDR3 regions used RNA transcripts. Following a first-round RT-PCR that used HTBI primers, a second-round multiplex PCR was carried out. TCRdb re-called the multiplex PCR reads with MiXCR, one entry per CDR3 protein. The data show approximately 210,000 distinct CDR3 sequences, with 25% to 30% seen just once and around 10% held by the top ten. This CDR3 is 15 amino acids long. Trimming cost V 5 bases and J 2 bases; bases outside gene matches: 8.

Sequencing was carried out using peripheral blood. The J gene is TRBJ2-7, the V gene TRBV12-3 or TRBV12-4; 8 bases are shared with TRBD2. This TCR came from a man aged 50-59 years with Graves' ophthalmopathy. DNA of the CDR3: TGTGCCAGCAGTCCAATTGCGGGAGGCACCTACGAGCAGTACTTC. This translates into CASSPIAGGTYEQYF.